The 4 T cell receptor beta chains below all came from one sample that was sequenced in a study of blood T cell repertoires in COVID-19. The protocol was immunoSEQ multiplex PCR, while the TCRdb copy is restricted to in-frame clones and leaves out a portion. In the table there are under 200,000 clones, more than 70% of which are singletons. Sequencing used peripheral blood. The receptors derive from a man younger than 35 with active or convalescent COVID-19.

J is TRBJ2-6 and V is TRBV3-1 (or the pseudogene TRBV3-2); 8 bases agree with TRBD1. The junction had 10 bases not matched to a gene; V was cut back by 5 bases and J by 1 base. Germline loops: CDR1 LGHDT, CDR2 YNNKEL (reference sequence). The CDR3 is 18 amino acids. The CDR3 sequence is CASSTRTGTGSGANVLTF. For the CDR3, the DNA is TGTGCCAGCAGCACCCGAACCGGGACAGGATCTGGGGCCAACGTCCTGACTTTC.

This chain uses TRBV30 with TRBJ2-2; D is ambiguous. This CDR3 has 14 amino acids. Germline values: CDR1 GTSNPN, CDR2 SVGIG (reference sequence). V gave up 2 bases and J gave up 1 base, with 8 bases separating them. CDR3 sequence: CAWSLTRNTGELFF. In DNA, the CDR3 is TGTGCCTGGAGTCTGACTCGGAACACCGGGGAGCTGTTTTTT.

V usage is TRBV6-6 and J usage is TRBJ1-1; no reliable D call. The V and J ends lost 5 bases and 3 bases respectively, with 22 bases between them. This CDR3 has 17 amino acids. From germline, CDR1 is MNHNY and CDR2 SVGAGI (reference sequence). CDR3 in amino acids: CASSPESGRLRDTEAFF. The CDR3 nucleotides read TGTGCCAGCAGTCCCGAAAGTGGCAGACTAAGGGACACTGAAGCTTTCTTT.

This clone was picked up a small number of times. CDR3 in DNA: TGTGCCAGCAGCTCCTACAGGGGAGTTGGGGAGACCCAGTACTTC. Its translation: CASSSYRGVGETQYF. The chain links TRBV7-9 to TRBJ2-5; 7 bases line up with TRBD1. V lost 4 bases, J lost 5 bases, and 10 bases stayed unmatched. The CDR3 totals 15 residues. Looked up from germline, CDR1 is SEHNR and CDR2 is FQNEAQ (reference sequence).